One T cell receptor beta chain is described in this entry. The antigen it recognizes is unknown. Qualities for individual bases were not recorded, and no much larger clone is one base off. The time point label, read with the paper, signifies: after trial treatment. In light of the paper, this sample's treatment or condition label describes: LDRT plus nivolumab, ipilimumab, low-dose cyclophosphamide and aspirin (RACIN trial). The donors took part in RACIN, a single-arm, phase I, dose-escalation trial that combined nivolumab, ipilimumab, aspirin, low-dose cyclophosphamide and low-dose radiotherapy. Eligible patients had advanced, TIL-negative solid tumors. The entry originates in a study of low-dose radiotherapy and immunotherapy resistance in tumors (dated by TCRdb to between 2021 and 2023). In the study overall: Cohort 1 received 0.5 Gy per fraction every 2 weeks, with a prescribed total PTV dose of 6.5 Gy. Patients in Cohort 2 were given 1 Gy per fraction every two weeks, for a total of 13 Gy across 26 weeks. Patients took aspirin 300 mg orally once daily for four cycles, starting on cycle 1 day 1. Eight patients were included in the translational analysis, namely three from the first dose cohort plus the first five from the second dose cohort. The trial did not randomize participants into treatment groups. Cyclophosphamide 200 mg/m2 was administered intravenously every two weeks, one day before each radiation and immunotherapy administration. Patients were given nivolumab as a 240 mg flat dose every two weeks and ipilimumab at 1 mg/kg every six weeks, with both drugs delivered intravenously.

The CDR3 measures 13 amino acids from cysteine to phenylalanine. Solely the CDR3 DNA is kept, with 39 bases framed from the first base. V is cut by 3 bases and J by 6 bases, and the space between the germline ends is 12 bases. The instrument given in TCRdb is Illumina HiSeq 2500. To make first-strand cDNA, Superscript III was used along with a set of TRAV- and TRBV-specific primers so that both the TCRalpha and TCRbeta chains were covered. TCRs were amplified with Phusion for about 20 PCR cycles using a constant-region primer together with the adapter attached to the V primers. The MessageAmp II aRNA Amplification Kit was used to amplify the isolated mRNA, with in vitro transcription run for under 20 hours at 37 degrees C. The Dynabeads mRNA DIRECT Purification Kit was used to isolate the mRNA for TCR sequencing. Indexed Illumina adapters were added in a second Phusion PCR of about 25 cycles, and the PCR products were purified with AMPure XP beads. Processing in the source paper ran as follows. Custom Perl scripts were used to pool TCR sequences that encoded the same protein, to remove out-of-frame sequences, and to calculate the abundance of each clonotype. Any TCR sequence supported by only a single read was excluded from analysis. Shannon entropy, Gini index, clonality, richness, and the frequency of TCRs shared between repertoires were included as repertoire metrics. Clones were called with MiXCR by TCRdb after fastp trimmed the public reads at Q25, and only in-frame beta chains were retained. Each entry merges the rows of one CDR3 protein and shows their most common DNA and genes. The V and J calls shown here were made by TCRdb, not taken from the authors' results. This sample holds tens of thousands of distinct CDR3 sequences; around a fifth were observed only once. 9.5% to 15% of the sample belongs to the ten largest clones.

The receptor's source is a female donor with ovarian cancer. The rearranged chain carries TRBV12-3 or TRBV12-4 and TRBJ2-7, with TRBD2 perhaps the D gene, on 6 matching bases. The sequenced sample was PBMCs, obtained after low-dose radiotherapy plus immunotherapy. The CDR3 protein: CASSFRGDGEQYF. The base sequence is TGTGCCAGCAGTTTTCGCGGGGACGGCGAGCAGTACTTC.